The clone carrying this T cell receptor (beta chain) was observed a few times. Its cognate antigen is unknown. These data are taken from a study of blood T cells in healthy people across ages. Study information: Roughly one uniquely barcoded beta molecule per two T cells was captured.

The use of a sample-barcoded 5' primer and a J-beta primer mix characterized a second PCR of about 7 to 12 cycles. In TCRdb, the 5' RACE reads were re-called with MiXCR into one record per CDR3 protein. The table has 600,000 or so distinct CDR3 sequences, approximately 30% seen once. Looked up from germline, CDR1 is MNHNS and CDR2 is SASEGT. V lost 2 bases, J lost 3 bases, and 9 bases lay in between. This CDR3 comprises 14 residues. Whole-study findings and limits: Expanded clonotype shifts may have been confounded, as the donors had an unknown CMV status.

Ten milliliters was the volume of peripheral blood drawn from each donor. This clonotype originated in a woman older than 75 in good health. The sample taken for sequencing was blood. The rearrangement uses TRBV6-1 and TRBJ2-3; no definite D call. The CDR3 here is CASSERSFTDTQYF. For the CDR3, the DNA is TGTGCCAGCAGTGAACGGAGCTTTACAGATACGCAGTATTTT.